The 19 T cell receptor beta chains given below trace back to one sample, sequenced in a study of cytomegalovirus exposure and HLA in healthy donors. PCR was performed using 60 Vbeta and 13 Jbeta primers. Some clones are missing from TCRdb's copy, which holds only in-frame ones; the method was immunoSEQ multiplex PCR. This table holds more than 95,000 clones. The sequenced sample was PBMCs. Receptors originate from a man younger than 35 in good health and CMV-seronegative.

V and J are TRBV5-1 and TRBJ2-7, with 7 bases aligning to TRBD1. Germline CDR1 reads SGHRS; CDR2 reads YFSETQ. The CDR3 is made up of 16 amino acids. Trimming took 3 bases from V and 0 from J; bases not matched to a gene: 9. This chain's CDR3 is CASSSNRGRSSYEQYF. The CDR3 bases are TGCGCCAGCAGCTCAAACAGGGGACGTAGCTCCTACGAGCAGTACTTC. The complete variable domain, with remaining parts taken from reference TRBV5-1 and TRBJ2-7, reads KAGVTQTPRYLIKTRGQQVTLSCSPISGHRSVSWYQQTPGQGLQFLFEYFSETQRNKGNFPGRFSGRQFSNSRSEMNVSTLELGDSALYLCASSSNRGRSSYEQYFGPGTRLTVT.

This chain links TRBV7-2 with TRBJ2-2; TRBD2 matches 11 bases. The CDR3 runs to 16 residues. Unmatched junction bases numbered 10, after V lost 4 bases and J lost 9 bases. CDR1 and CDR2 from the germline V gene are SGHTA and FQGNSA. In nucleotides, the CDR3 is TGTGCCAGCAGCTACAGCTTTAGCGGGGGGGCCCGGGAGCTGTTTTTT. This gives the protein CASSYSFSGGARELFF.

V usage is TRBV29-1 and J usage is TRBJ2-5; TRBD1 matches 9 bases. Germline V gene sequence: CDR1 SQVTM, CDR2 ANQGSEA. The CDR3 spans 15 residues. Germline trimming cut 6 bases from V and 2 bases from J; bases unmatched to any gene: 10. CDR3 bases: TGCAGCGTCATGACAGGGGGTACATATCAAGAGACCCAGTACTTC. Its translation: CSVMTGGTYQETQYF.

The chain employs TRBV7-9 and TRBJ1-2; 9 bases line up with TRBD1. The CDR3 consists of 15 residues. Germline trimming cut 5 bases from V and 6 bases from J; bases unmatched to any gene: 10. CDR1 and CDR2 (germline): SEHNR, FQNEAQ (reference sequence). The CDR3 sequence is CASSGYRGPRHGYTF. In DNA form, the CDR3 reads TGTGCCAGCAGCGGGTACAGGGGGCCTCGGCATGGCTACACCTTC.

This chain joins TRBV9 and TRBJ2-7; tentatively, D is TRBD2 (5 bases). The V gene's germline CDR1 is SGDLS and CDR2 YYNGEE. Trimming removed 4 bases from V and 2 bases from J, with 13 bases in between. The CDR3 is 14 residues long. CDR3 protein: CASSLISSPYEQYF. The CDR3, as DNA: TGTGCCAGCAGCTTGATTTCTAGCCCCTACGAGCAGTACTTC.

The V and J genes are TRBV19 and TRBJ2-3, with TRBD1 as a possible D gene (6 bases). V lost 4 bases to trimming and J lost 1 base, with 18 bases between them. The germline V gene has CDR1 LNHDA and CDR2 SQIVND (reference sequence). The CDR3 extends over 17 amino acids. The CDR3 is CASSRTASPGGTDTQYF. The CDR3 coding sequence is TGTGCCAGTAGTAGGACAGCTTCCCCCGGTGGCACAGATACGCAGTATTTT.

This chain connects TRBV6-5 to TRBJ1-2; D is perhaps TRBD1 (5 bases). The CDR3 runs to 14 residues. Trimming took 6 bases from V and 8 from J, leaving 19 bases between them. CDR1 and CDR2 from the germline V gene are MNHEY and SVGAGI. The DNA of the CDR3 is TGTGCCAGCAGCCCGCGGGGTGGACACTTGGGCTACACCTTC. It encodes CASSPRGGHLGYTF.

The chain is built from TRBV18 and TRBJ2-2, with D maybe TRBD1 (6 bases). V was clipped by 3 bases and J by 2 bases, with 13 bases between them. The CDR3 spans 16 residues. CDR1 is KGHSH, CDR2 LQKENI, per germline. The CDR3 nucleotides read TGTGCCAGCTCACCCCTTACAGGGACCAACACCGGGGAGCTGTTTTTT. It yields the protein CASSPLTGTNTGELFF. Full variable domain (outside the CDR3, taken from reference TRBV18 and TRBJ2-2): NAGVMQNPRHLVRRRGQEARLRCSPMKGHSHVYWYRQLPEEGLKFMVYLQKENIIDESGMPKERFSAEFPKEGPSILRIQQVVRGDSAAYFCASSPLTGTNTGELFFGEGSRLTVL.

The J gene is TRBJ1-3, the V gene TRBV5-8; D is uncertain. V lost 2 bases and J lost 8, with 11 bases in between. The CDR3 covers 13 residues. Germline values: CDR1 SGHTS, CDR2 YDEGEE. The CDR3 loop is CASSLARGYTIYF. The CDR3 DNA sequence: TGTGCCAGCAGCTTAGCCCGAGGGTACACCATATATTTT.

V and J are TRBV30 and TRBJ2-7; a possible D gene is TRBD1 (5 bases). V lost 3 bases to trimming and J lost 0 bases, with 9 bases between them. This CDR3 has 13 amino acids. CDR1 GTSNPN and CDR2 SVGIG come from the germline V gene (reference sequence). The CDR3 nucleotides are TGTGCCTGGAGCCAACAGGCCTCCTACGAGCAGTACTTC. Its translation: CAWSQQASYEQYF.

The chain uses TRBV18 and TRBJ2-7; TRBD1 agrees at 9 bases. The V gene end was trimmed by 3 bases and the J gene end by 2 bases; junction bases not matched to a gene: 5. The CDR3 runs 15 residues. Germline-derived CDR1 and CDR2 are KGHSH and LQKENI. CDR3 loop: CASSPGTGTTYEQYF. CDR3 bases: TGTGCCAGCTCACCCGGGACAGGGACGACCTACGAGCAGTACTTC.

This sequence joins TRBV19 and TRBJ2-1, with TRBD2 matching over 13 bases. Germline lookup yields CDR1 LNHDA and CDR2 SQIVND (reference sequence). Germline trimming cut 7 bases from V and 9 bases from J; bases unmatched to any gene: 9. CDR3 length: 15 residues. CDR3 nucleotide sequence: TGTGCCAGTATCCAAACTAGCGGGAGGGAGGCTGAGCAGTTCTTC. It encodes CASIQTSGREAEQFF.

This rearrangement joins TRBV28 to TRBJ1-5, with a tentative D call TRBD1 (5 bases). The CDR3 has 14 amino acids. Germline V gene sequence: CDR1 MDHEN, CDR2 SYDVKM. The V gene lost 6 bases and the J gene lost 7 bases, with 16 bases spanning the gap. The CDR3 region is CASSHGGYRQPQHF. The CDR3 bases are TGTGCCAGCAGCCACGGGGGGTATCGCCAGCCCCAGCATTTT.

This chain joins TRBV4-2 and TRBJ1-1; 7 nucleotides agree with TRBD1. The V and J ends lost 7 bases and 0 bases, in that order; junction bases with no gene match: 5. The germline CDR1 and CDR2 sequences are LGHNA and YNFKEQ. This CDR3 has 14 amino acids. The CDR3 DNA sequence: TGTGCCAGCACCCCACAGGGGTTGAACACTGAAGCTTTCTTT. Translating it yields CASTPQGLNTEAFF.

CDR3 in DNA: TGTGCCAGCAGAACAGGGGAGACCCAGTACTTC. As protein: CASRTGETQYF. This rearrangement joins TRBV11-2 to TRBJ2-5; tentative D call: TRBD1 (6 bases). V gave up 6 bases and J gave up 5 bases, with 7 bases separating them. The CDR3 has 11 residues. Germline CDR1 SGHAT, CDR2 FQNNGV.

V is TRBV11-3 and J is TRBJ1-1; 9 bases match TRBD1. Germline CDR1 and CDR2: SGHNT and YENEEA. The CDR3 runs 13 residues. Losses at the gene ends were 5 bases for V and 5 bases for J; bases not matched to a gene: 3. The CDR3 sequence is CASSLGTGTEAFF. The DNA for the CDR3 is TGTGCCAGCAGCCTGGGGACAGGGACTGAAGCTTTCTTT.

The rearrangement links TRBV7-6 to TRBJ2-2; D is perhaps TRBD1 (6 bases). Germline CDR1 reads SGHVS; CDR2 reads FNYEAQ. The CDR3 extends over 13 amino acids. The germline V and J ends were trimmed by 6 bases and 2 bases, with 7 bases remaining between them. DNA of the CDR3: TGTGCCAGCAGGGGGACAAACACCGGGGAGCTGTTTTTT. It yields the protein CASRGTNTGELFF.

The genes are TRBV28 and TRBJ2-3, with 12 bases aligning to TRBD2. V shed 6 bases, J shed 2 bases, and the junction held 6 bases outside the gene matches. The CDR3 covers 16 residues. CDR1 and CDR2 from the germline V gene are MDHEN and SYDVKM. The CDR3, as DNA: TGTGCCAGCAGCTTGGGACTAGCGGGTTCCACAGATACGCAGTATTTT. Translation: CASSLGLAGSTDTQYF. Full variable domain (rest looked up from reference TRBV28 and TRBJ2-3): DVKVTQSSRYLVKRTGEKVFLECVQDMDHENMFWYRQDPGLGLRLIYFSYDVKMKEKGDIPEGYSVSREKKERFSLILESASTNQTSMYLCASSLGLAGSTDTQYFGPGTRLTVL.

The chain links TRBV2 to TRBJ1-3, with D possibly TRBD1 on 6 matching bases. Trimming left V 7 bases short and J 1 base short, with 14 bases between. The CDR3 contains 15 residues. Germline V gives CDR1 SNHLY, CDR2 FYNNEI. In nucleotides, the CDR3 is TGTGCCAGCACCTCCTCAGGGGCTTCTGGAAACACCATATATTTT. It is translated as CASTSSGASGNTIYF.